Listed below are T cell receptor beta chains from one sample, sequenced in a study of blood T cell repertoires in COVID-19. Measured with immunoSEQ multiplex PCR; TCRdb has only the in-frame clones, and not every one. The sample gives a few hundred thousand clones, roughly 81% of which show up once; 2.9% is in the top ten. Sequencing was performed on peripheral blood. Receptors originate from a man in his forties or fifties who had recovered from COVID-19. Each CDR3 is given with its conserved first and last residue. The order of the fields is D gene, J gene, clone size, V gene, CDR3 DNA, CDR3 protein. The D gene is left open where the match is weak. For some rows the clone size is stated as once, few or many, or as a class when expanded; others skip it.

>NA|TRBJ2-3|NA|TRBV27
TGTGCCAGCAGTTTTTCTAGCCACTCTAGCACAGATACGCAGTATTTT
CASSFSSHSSTDTQYF
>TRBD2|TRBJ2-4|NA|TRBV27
TGTGCCAGCAGTTCCTCATATCCGGGACTAGCGGGGGGGGTAGCCAAAAACATTCAGTACTTC
CASSSSYPGLAGGVAKNIQYF
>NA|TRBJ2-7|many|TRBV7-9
TGTGCCAGCAGCTTAGAAGCGGCGGGCATGACCTACGAGCAGTACTTC
CASSLEAAGMTYEQYF
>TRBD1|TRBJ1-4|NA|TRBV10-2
TGCGCCAGCAGTGAGACCCGCAGGGGGCAGGCTAATGAAAAACTGTTTTTT
CASSETRRGQANEKLFF
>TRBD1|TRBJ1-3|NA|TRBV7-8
TGTGCCAGCAGCCGAGACAGGGACCAAACTAACACCATATATTTT
CASSRDRDQTNTIYF
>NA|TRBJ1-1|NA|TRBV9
TGTGCCAGCAGCCGCGGGGGGGAGATCCCTGAAGCTTTCTTT
CASSRGGEIPEAFF
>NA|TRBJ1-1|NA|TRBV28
TGTGCCACCATTTCCACCCGAGGCACTGAAGCTTTCTTT
CATISTRGTEAFF
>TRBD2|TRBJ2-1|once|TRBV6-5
TGTGCCACTTTAGCGGGAGCCCGTACACGGGGGGAGCAGTTCTTC
CATLAGARTRGEQFF
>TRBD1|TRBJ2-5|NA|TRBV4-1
TGCGCCAGCAGCCAAGGAATAACAGGGGGCTCCCAAGAGACCCAGTACTTC
CASSQGITGGSQETQYF
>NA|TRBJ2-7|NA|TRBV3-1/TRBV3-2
TGTGCCAGCAGCCTCCCGAAGGCGGGCGAGCAGTACTTC
CASSLPKAGEQYF
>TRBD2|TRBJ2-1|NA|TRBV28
TGTGCCAGCAGTCGGCCGCGTGCTAGCGGGATCTACAATGAGCAGTTCTTC
CASSRPRASGIYNEQFF
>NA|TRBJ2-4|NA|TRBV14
TGTGCCAGCAGCCAAGGAGGCGGGGCCTTAAACATTCAGTACTTC
CASSQGGGALNIQYF
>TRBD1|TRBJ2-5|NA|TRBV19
TGTGCCAGTAGTGCATACAGGGGGAAAGAGACCCAGTACTTC
CASSAYRGKETQYF
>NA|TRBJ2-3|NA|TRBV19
TGTGCCAGTAGTATAGGGAGGGCGTTCACAGATACGCAGTATTTT
CASSIGRAFTDTQYF
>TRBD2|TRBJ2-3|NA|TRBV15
TGTGCCACCAGCCGAATGACTAGCGGGCGAGGTATTTCCGATACGCAGTATTTT
CATSRMTSGRGISDTQYF
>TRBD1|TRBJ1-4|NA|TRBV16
TGTGCCAGCAGCTCAGACCCCGGGACAGGAGCAAAACTGTTTTTT
CASSSDPGTGAKLFF
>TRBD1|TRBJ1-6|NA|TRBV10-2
TGCGCCAGCAGTGACCCGAGGACAGGGAGTAGTACCTATAATTCACCCCTCCACTTT
CASSDPRTGSSTYNSPLHF
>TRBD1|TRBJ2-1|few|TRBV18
TGTGCCAGCTCTTGGGACAGGGGCTCCTACAATGAGCAGTTCTTC
CASSWDRGSYNEQFF
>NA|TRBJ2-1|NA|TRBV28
TGTGCCAGCTTAGGGTCTGGGCCCGGGACCTACAATGAGCAGTTCTTC
CASLGSGPGTYNEQFF
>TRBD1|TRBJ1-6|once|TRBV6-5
TGTGCCAGCAGTTACGACAGGGGGCGAACCAATTCACCCCTCCACTTT
CASSYDRGRTNSPLHF
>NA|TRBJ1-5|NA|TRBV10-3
TGTGCCACCTGCCCTAGCAATAGCAATCAGCCCCAGCATTTT
CATCPSNSNQPQHF
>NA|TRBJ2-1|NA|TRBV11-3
TGTGCCAGCAGCTTAGGAGAAATGGGCGGGGAGGTCTACAATGAGCAGTTCTTC
CASSLGEMGGEVYNEQFF
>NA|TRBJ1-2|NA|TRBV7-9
TGTGCCAGCAGCGCCATAAGGGGGGGCTATGGCTACACCTTC
CASSAIRGGYGYTF
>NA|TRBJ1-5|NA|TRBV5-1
TGCGCCAGCAGCTTGTCCGGGGAGGTGAATCAGCCCCAGCATTTT
CASSLSGEVNQPQHF
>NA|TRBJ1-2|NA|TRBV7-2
TGTGCCAGCAGCTTCCGCGGTGTCAGAAACTATGGCTACACCTTC
CASSFRGVRNYGYTF
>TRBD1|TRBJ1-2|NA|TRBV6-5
TGTGCCAGCAGTTACTCAAGGGGGCTGGGCTACACCTTC
CASSYSRGLGYTF
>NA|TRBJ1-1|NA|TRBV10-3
TGTGCCATCAGTGAGCGAGGGACTGAAGCTTTCTTT
CAISERGTEAFF
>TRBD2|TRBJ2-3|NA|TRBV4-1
TGCGCCAGCAGCCAAGTCGCCAGCGGGAGTAGCACAGATACGCAGTATTTT
CASSQVASGSSTDTQYF
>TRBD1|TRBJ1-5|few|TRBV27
TGTGCCAGCCTGACCGGGACAGCTTCCAATAGCAATCAGCCCCAGCATTTT
CASLTGTASNSNQPQHF